Each of the 14 T cell receptor beta chains below was sequenced from the same sample in a study of vaccination effects on CD4 cells after COVID-19. Expansion of antigen-specific CD4+ T cells with viral peptide pools was carried out by the ViraFEST assay before sequencing. At the end of less than 12 days of culture, CD4+ T cells were isolated. None of the vaccinated had previously contracted SARS-CoV-2, and their nucleocapsid antibodies tested negative. The assay was immunoSEQ multiplex PCR, and TCRdb's table has in-frame clones only and misses some. The data show 65,000 or so clones, 60% to 80% seen once. Their antigens remain unidentified. The sample consisted of CD4+ T cells from PBMCs cultured with HCoV-NL63 spike peptides, taken before COVID-19 vaccination. The receptors shown here come from a human donor who received a COVID-19 vaccine.

This clone showed up just a few times. The CDR3 sequence: CASSAGTGNYNEQFF. In DNA, the CDR3 is TGTGCCAGCAGCGCCGGGACAGGAAATTACAATGAGCAGTTCTTC. V is TRBV5-4 and J is TRBJ2-1, with 8 bases lining up with TRBD1. CDR3 length: 15 residues. J gave up 4 bases and V 4 bases, and 7 bases lay outside the gene matches. The V gene's germline CDR1 is SGHNT and CDR2 YYREEE (reference sequence).

The V gene is TRBV18, the J gene TRBJ2-1; a weak D match, TRBD1 (5 bases). Germline-derived CDR1 and CDR2 are KGHSH and LQKENI. Trimming took off 4 bases at V and 5 bases at J, with 15 bases between the two ends. This CDR3 comprises 15 residues. In DNA, the CDR3 is TGTGCCAGCTCACAACAGTTAGGGGTGAACAATGAGCAGTTCTTC. Translated: CASSQQLGVNNEQFF. The full variable domain, rest sourced from reference TRBV18 and TRBJ2-1, is NAGVMQNPRHLVRRRGQEARLRCSPMKGHSHVYWYRQLPEEGLKFMVYLQKENIIDESGMPKERFSAEFPKEGPSILRIQQVVRGDSAAYFCASSQQLGVNNEQFFGPGTRLTVL.

This chain uses TRBV3-1 (or the pseudogene TRBV3-2) with TRBJ1-1; D gene unclear. V dropped 4 bases and J dropped 4 bases, with 7 bases sitting between them. This CDR3 has 12 residues. Germline V gives CDR1 LGHDT, CDR2 YNNKEL (reference sequence). The CDR3 coding sequence is TGTGCCAGCAGCCGCACGGGCACTGAAGCTTTCTTT. As protein: CASSRTGTEAFF.

Only a few counts were recorded for this clone. The rearrangement links TRBV11-3 to TRBJ1-1, with no clear D. Between the trimmed V and J ends, which lost 5 bases and 0 bases, there was a span of 13 bases. Germline CDR1 is SGHNT and CDR2 is YENEEA. CDR3 length equals 15 residues. The CDR3 nucleotides are TGTGCCAGCAGCCTACGGGTCCCCATGAACACTGAAGCTTTCTTT. Amino acid sequence: CASSLRVPMNTEAFF.

The chain links TRBV9 to TRBJ2-5, with D perhaps TRBD1 (6 bases). Germline loops: CDR1 SGDLS, CDR2 YYNGEE. Trimming took 0 bases from V and 5 from J, leaving 11 bases between them. The CDR3 runs to 14 residues. The chain's CDR3 is CASSVAWQGETQYF. DNA of the CDR3: TGTGCCAGCAGCGTAGCTTGGCAGGGGGAGACCCAGTACTTC. The entire variable domain, with the rest obtained from reference TRBV9 and TRBJ2-5, is as follows: DSGVTQTPKHLITATGQRVTLRCSPRSGDLSVYWYQQSLDQGLQFLIQYYNGEERAKGNILERFSAQQFPDLHSELNLSSLELGDSALYFCASSVAWQGETQYFGPGTRLLVL.

This chain links TRBV6-5 with TRBJ2-3; D is perhaps TRBD2 (6 bases). This CDR3 contains 14 residues. Trimming removed 5 bases at V and 6 bases at J, with 15 bases between. Per the germline V gene, CDR1 is MNHEY and CDR2 is SVGAGI. The CDR3 coding sequence is TGTGCCAGCAGTAAAAACCAAGGGAGGGATACGCAGTATTTT. Amino acids: CASSKNQGRDTQYF.

This rearrangement joins TRBV10-3 to TRBJ2-7, with TRBD1 matching 9 bases. V lost 3 bases and J lost 3; bases outside the gene matches: 6. Germline CDR1 and CDR2: ENHRY and SYGVKD. CDR3 size: 15 residues. In nucleotides, the CDR3 is TGTGCCATCAGTGATAGGACAGGGGTGGGCTACGAGCAGTACGTC. This gives the protein CAISDRTGVGYEQYV.

This clone was observed once. The chain is built from TRBV24-1 and TRBJ2-1; D gene unclear. The germline gives CDR1 KGHDR, CDR2 SFDVKD. The germline V and J ends were trimmed by 3 bases and 8 bases, with 4 bases remaining between them. CDR3 size: 11 residues. This CDR3 is CATSDIHEQFF. CDR3 nucleotides: TGTGCCACCAGTGATATCCATGAGCAGTTCTTC.

The rearrangement uses TRBV28 and TRBJ2-7; D may match TRBD1 or TRBD2 (5 bases each). This CDR3 comprises 12 residues. Germline V lookup: CDR1 MDHEN, CDR2 SYDVKM. With 3 bases removed from V and 4 bases from J, the gap between germline ends came to 7 bases. The CDR3: CASSLRGYEQYV. The CDR3 DNA reads as TGTGCCAGCAGTTTGAGGGGATACGAGCAGTACGTC.

The CDR3 loop is CASSVDLNQPQHF. CDR3 bases: TGTGCCAGCAGCGTAGATCTCAATCAGCCCCAGCATTTT. The chain joins TRBV9 to TRBJ1-5; D remains ambiguous. The CDR3 runs to 13 residues. The germline V and J ends were trimmed by 0 bases and 3 bases, with 4 bases remaining between them. CDR1 SGDLS and CDR2 YYNGEE come from the germline V gene.

The chain joins TRBV4-3 to TRBJ1-2; D not resolved. The CDR3 covers 13 residues. Looked up from germline, CDR1 is LGHNA and CDR2 is YSLEER. Trimming removed 1 base at V and 5 bases at J, with 8 bases between. DNA of the CDR3: TGCGCCAGCAGCCAAGTGACCAAGTATGGCTACACCTTC. It yields the protein CASSQVTKYGYTF.

The V gene is TRBV2, the J gene TRBJ1-3; unclear D gene. Germline assignment: CDR1 SNHLY and CDR2 FYNNEI. CDR3 length: 15 residues. Trimming removed 4 bases from V and 0 bases from J, with 10 bases in between. The DNA for the CDR3 is TGTGCCAGCAGTGGGGGTTCTTACTCTGGAAACACCATATATTTT. It yields the protein CASSGGSYSGNTIYF.

The chain couples TRBV6-4 to TRBJ1-2; D is uncertain. The ends were cut back, 2 bases at V and 4 bases at J, with 14 bases in the middle. The germline V gene encodes CDR1 MRHNA and CDR2 SNTAGT. The CDR3 sequence is 15 residues long. In DNA, the CDR3 is TGTGCCAGCAGTGACGGGCAACGTGGGATCTATGGCTACACCTTC. Its protein product is CASSDGQRGIYGYTF.

This clone has only one observation. The rearrangement uses TRBV28 and TRBJ1-2; possible D gene TRBD1, 6 bases. The germline V gene encodes CDR1 MDHEN and CDR2 SYDVKM. The CDR3 loop spans 16 amino acids. V shed 5 bases and J shed 6 bases, with 22 bases lying between them. CDR3: CASSLKLGGAGHGYTF. CDR3 nucleotide sequence: TGTGCCAGCAGTCTCAAACTGGGGGGGGCAGGGCATGGCTACACCTTC.